The T cell receptor beta chain described here comes from a study of T-cell memory formation after mild COVID-19. Study-level information: Largely donor-specific sequence clusters came from two donors.

MiXCR, applied by TCRdb to the 5' RACE reads, yields one record per CDR3 protein. The table records 430,000 or so distinct CDR3 sequences, about 23% of them present only once. Trimming stripped 5 bases from V and 5 bases from J, with 15 bases between. Germline CDR1 reads SGHTA; CDR2 reads FQGNSA. The CDR3 is 14 residues long. As for this clonotype: What it binds is unknown.

Study-level points and caveats: Confirmation was lacking for SARS-CoV-2 specificity of second-wave clones that peaked on day 37. Contracting CD8+ clones were enriched in EMRA, CD4+ mainly in CM and EM. Certain responding clones were present in pre-infection memory, suggesting participation of cross-reactive memory.

This clonotype was obtained from an adult woman who had mild COVID-19 (a few samples of this study predate the infection). Cell type and time point are not known. The rearrangement links TRBV7-2 to TRBJ2-5; D may correspond to TRBD1 or TRBD2 (6 bases each). Sample: PBMCs or a T cell subset sorted from them (not recorded which). CDR3 region: CASSGMGGAETQYF. In DNA, the CDR3 is TGTGCCAGCAGCGGTATGGGGGGCGCGGAGACCCAGTACTTC.